This entry is about one T cell receptor beta chain. The antigen remains undetermined. The data belong to a study of PD-1 blockade in classical Hodgkin lymphoma. The time point here: cycle 4 day 1 (C4D1), after about 6 weeks of nivolumab. All the patients suffered relapse after autologous stem cell transplantation, and brentuximab vedotin exposure differed. Overall study findings and caveats: Complete responders possessed baseline diversity comparable to newly diagnosed patients.

Clones were sequenced by immunoSEQ multiplex PCR, and TCRdb holds only the in-frame ones, with some missing. The table shows about 25,000 clones, with around four fifths occurring only once. This receptor was identified in a human donor with classical Hodgkin lymphoma. The specimen was peripheral blood mononuclear cells (PBMCs), collected before the fourth cycle of nivolumab.

The CDR3 DNA sequence: TGTGCCAGCAGTTTCAGCAGGGCAGATAATTCACCCCTCCACTTT. It codes for CASSFSRADNSPLHF. The V gene is TRBV27, the J gene TRBJ1-6; the D gene is possibly TRBD1 (5 bases). The ends were cut back, 3 bases at V and 5 bases at J, with 11 bases in the middle. Germline V gene lookup returns CDR1 MNHEY and CDR2 SMNVEV (reference sequence). The CDR3 contains 15 residues.